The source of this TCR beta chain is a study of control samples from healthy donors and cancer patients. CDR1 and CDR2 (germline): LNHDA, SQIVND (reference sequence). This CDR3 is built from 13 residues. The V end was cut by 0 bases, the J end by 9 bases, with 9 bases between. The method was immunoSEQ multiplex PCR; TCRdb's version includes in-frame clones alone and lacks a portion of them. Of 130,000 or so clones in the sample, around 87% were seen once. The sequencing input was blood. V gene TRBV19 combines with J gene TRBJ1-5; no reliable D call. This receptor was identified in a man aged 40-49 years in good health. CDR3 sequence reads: CASSIDQDGPQHF. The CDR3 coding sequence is TGTGCCAGTAGTATAGATCAAGATGGGCCCCAGCATTTT.